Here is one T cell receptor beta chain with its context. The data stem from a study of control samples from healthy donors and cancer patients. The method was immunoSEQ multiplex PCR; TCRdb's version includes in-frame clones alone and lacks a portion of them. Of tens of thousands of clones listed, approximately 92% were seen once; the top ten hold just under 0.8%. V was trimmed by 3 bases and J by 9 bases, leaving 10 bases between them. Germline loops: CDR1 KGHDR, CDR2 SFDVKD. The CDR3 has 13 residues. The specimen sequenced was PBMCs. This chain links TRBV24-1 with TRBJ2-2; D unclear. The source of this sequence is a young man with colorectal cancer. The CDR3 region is CATSDHGDRELFF. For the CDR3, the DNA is TGTGCCACCAGTGATCATGGGGATAGGGAGCTGTTTTTT.